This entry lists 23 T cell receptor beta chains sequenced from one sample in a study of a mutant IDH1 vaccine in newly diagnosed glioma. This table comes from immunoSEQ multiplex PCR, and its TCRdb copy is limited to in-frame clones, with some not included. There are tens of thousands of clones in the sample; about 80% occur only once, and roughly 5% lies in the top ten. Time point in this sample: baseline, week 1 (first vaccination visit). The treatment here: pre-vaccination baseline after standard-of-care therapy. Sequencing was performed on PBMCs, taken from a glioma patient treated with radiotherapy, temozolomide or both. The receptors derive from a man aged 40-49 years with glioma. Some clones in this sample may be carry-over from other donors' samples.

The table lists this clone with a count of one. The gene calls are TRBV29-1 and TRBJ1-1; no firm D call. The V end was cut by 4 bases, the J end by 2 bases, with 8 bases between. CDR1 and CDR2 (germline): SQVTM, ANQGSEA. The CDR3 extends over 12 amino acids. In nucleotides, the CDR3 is TGCAGCGTTGCAAGAGGAAACACTGAAGCTTTCTTT. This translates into CSVARGNTEAFF.

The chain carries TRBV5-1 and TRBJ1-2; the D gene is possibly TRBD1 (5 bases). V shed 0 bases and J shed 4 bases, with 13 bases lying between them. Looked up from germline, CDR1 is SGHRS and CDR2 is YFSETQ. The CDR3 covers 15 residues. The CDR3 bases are TGCGCCAGCAGCTTGGAGGGCGGGACCATCTATGGCTACACCTTC. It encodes CASSLEGGTIYGYTF.

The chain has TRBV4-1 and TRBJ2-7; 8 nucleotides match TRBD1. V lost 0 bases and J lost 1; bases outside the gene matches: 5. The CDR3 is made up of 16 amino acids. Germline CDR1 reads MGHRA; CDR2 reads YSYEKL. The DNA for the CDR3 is TGCGCCAGCAGCCAAGAATGGACAGGGACGTCCTACGAGCAGTACTTC. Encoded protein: CASSQEWTGTSYEQYF.

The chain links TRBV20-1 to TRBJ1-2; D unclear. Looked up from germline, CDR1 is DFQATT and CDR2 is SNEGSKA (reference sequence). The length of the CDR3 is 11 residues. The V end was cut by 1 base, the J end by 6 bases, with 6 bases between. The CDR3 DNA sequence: TGCAGTGCTAGAGCTGGGGATGGCTACACCTTC. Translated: CSARAGDGYTF.

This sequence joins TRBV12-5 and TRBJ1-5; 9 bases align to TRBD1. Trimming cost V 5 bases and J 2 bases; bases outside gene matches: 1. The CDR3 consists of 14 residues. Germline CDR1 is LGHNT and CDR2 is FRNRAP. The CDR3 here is CASGRTGGNQPQHF. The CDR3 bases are TGTGCTAGTGGTCGGACAGGGGGCAATCAGCCCCAGCATTTT.

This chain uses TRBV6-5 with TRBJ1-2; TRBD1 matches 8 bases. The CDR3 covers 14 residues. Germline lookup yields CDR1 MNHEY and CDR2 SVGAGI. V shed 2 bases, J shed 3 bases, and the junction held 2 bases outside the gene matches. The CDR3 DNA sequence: TGTGCCAGCAGTTACGGACAGGGTTACTATGGCTACACCTTC. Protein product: CASSYGQGYYGYTF.

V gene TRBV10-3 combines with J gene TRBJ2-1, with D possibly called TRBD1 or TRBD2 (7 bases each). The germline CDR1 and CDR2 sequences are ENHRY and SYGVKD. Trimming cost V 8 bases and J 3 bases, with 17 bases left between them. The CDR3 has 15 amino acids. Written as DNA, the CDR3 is TGTGCCATCGCAGGGGGGGAGGCCCACTACAATGAGCAGTTCTTC. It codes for CAIAGGEAHYNEQFF.

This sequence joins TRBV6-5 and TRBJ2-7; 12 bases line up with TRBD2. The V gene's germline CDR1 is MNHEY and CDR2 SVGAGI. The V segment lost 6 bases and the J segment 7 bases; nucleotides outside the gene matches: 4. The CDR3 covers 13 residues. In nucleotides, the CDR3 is TGTGCCAGCAGGCTAGCGGGGGGGCGGGAGCAGTACTTC. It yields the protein CASRLAGGREQYF.

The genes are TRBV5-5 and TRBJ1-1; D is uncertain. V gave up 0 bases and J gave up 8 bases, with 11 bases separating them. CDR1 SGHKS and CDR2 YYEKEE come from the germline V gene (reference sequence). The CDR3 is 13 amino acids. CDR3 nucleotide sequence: TGTGCCAGCAGCTTGGGCGGGGTTAGGGAAGCTTTCTTT. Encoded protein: CASSLGGVREAFF.

The CDR3 is CASSSGGYDGELFF. CDR3 nucleotide sequence: TGTGCCAGTAGTAGTGGGGGCTATGACGGGGAGCTGTTTTTT. The chain joins TRBV19 to TRBJ2-2; maybe TRBD1 (6 bases). Deletions cut 4 bases from V and 7 bases from J, with 13 bases between. Germline assignment: CDR1 LNHDA and CDR2 SQIVND (reference sequence). The CDR3 sequence is 14 residues long.

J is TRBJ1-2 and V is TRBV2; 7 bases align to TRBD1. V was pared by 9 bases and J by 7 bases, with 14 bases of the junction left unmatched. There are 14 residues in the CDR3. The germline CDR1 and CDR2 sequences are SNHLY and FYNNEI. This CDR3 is CASGGAQGLGGYTF. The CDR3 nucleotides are TGTGCCAGTGGGGGGGCACAGGGGCTGGGTGGCTACACCTTC. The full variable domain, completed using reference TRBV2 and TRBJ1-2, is EPEVTQTPSHQVTQMGQEVILRCVPISNHLYFYWYRQILGQKVEFLVSFYNNEISEKSEIFDDQFSVERPDGSNFTLKIRSTKLEDSAMYFCASGGAQGLGGYTFGSGTRLTVV.

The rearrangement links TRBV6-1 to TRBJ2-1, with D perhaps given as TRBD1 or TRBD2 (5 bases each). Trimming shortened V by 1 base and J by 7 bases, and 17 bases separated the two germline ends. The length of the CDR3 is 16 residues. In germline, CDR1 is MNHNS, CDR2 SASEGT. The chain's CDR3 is CASSEVVEGPGNEQFF. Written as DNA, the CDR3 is TGTGCCAGCAGTGAAGTAGTAGAGGGTCCAGGGAATGAGCAGTTCTTC.

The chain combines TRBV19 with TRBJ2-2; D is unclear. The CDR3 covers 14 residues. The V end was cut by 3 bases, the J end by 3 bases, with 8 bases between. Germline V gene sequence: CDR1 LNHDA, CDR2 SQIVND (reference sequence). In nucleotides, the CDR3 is TGTGCCAGTAGTATTTCCCGGGACACCGGGGAGCTGTTTTTT. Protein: CASSISRDTGELFF.

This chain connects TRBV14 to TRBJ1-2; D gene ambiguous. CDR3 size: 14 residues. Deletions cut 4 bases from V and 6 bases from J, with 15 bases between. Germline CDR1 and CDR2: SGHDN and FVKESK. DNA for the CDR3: TGTGCCAGCAGCCCTCTGAGTCGACGGAATGGCTACACCTTC. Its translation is CASSPLSRRNGYTF. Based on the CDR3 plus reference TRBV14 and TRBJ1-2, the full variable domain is EAGVTQFPSHSVIEKGQTVTLRCDPISGHDNLYWYRRVMGKEIKFLLHFVKESKQDESGMPNNRFLAERTGGTYSTLKVQPAELEDSGVYFCASSPLSRRNGYTFGSGTRLTVV.

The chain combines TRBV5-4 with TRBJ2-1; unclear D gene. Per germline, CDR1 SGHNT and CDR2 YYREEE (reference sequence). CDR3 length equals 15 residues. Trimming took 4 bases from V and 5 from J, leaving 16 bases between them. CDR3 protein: CASSTPGRKNNEQFF. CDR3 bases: TGTGCCAGCAGCACCCCCGGCAGGAAGAACAATGAGCAGTTCTTC.

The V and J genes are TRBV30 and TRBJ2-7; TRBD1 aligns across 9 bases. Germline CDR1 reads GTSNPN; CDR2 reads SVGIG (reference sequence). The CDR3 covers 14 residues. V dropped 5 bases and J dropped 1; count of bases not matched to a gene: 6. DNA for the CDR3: TGTGCCTGGGGGGGACAGGGTGGTTCCTACGAGCAGTACTTC. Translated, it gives CAWGGQGGSYEQYF.

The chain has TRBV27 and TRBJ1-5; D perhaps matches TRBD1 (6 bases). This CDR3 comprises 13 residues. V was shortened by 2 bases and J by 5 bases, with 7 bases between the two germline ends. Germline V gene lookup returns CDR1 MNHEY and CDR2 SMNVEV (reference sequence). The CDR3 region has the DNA TGTGCCAGCAGTTTAGCAGGGGATCAGCCCCAGCATTTT. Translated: CASSLAGDQPQHF.

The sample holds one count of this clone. CDR3 nucleotides: TGTGCCAGCAGTTGGGGGGGCGGCACAGATACGCAGTATTTT. Its translation: CASSWGGGTDTQYF. The chain employs TRBV6-5 and TRBJ2-3; weak D call: TRBD2 (7 bases). The CDR3 has 14 amino acids. Germline V gives CDR1 MNHEY, CDR2 SVGAGI. V lost 4 bases to trimming and J lost 1 base, with 9 bases between them.

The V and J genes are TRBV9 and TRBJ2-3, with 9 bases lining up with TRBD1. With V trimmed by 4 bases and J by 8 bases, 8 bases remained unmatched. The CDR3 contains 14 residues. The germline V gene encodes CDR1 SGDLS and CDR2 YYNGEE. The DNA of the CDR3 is TGTGCCAGCAGCTTTTCTTCGGACAGGGGTACGCAGTATTTT. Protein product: CASSFSSDRGTQYF.

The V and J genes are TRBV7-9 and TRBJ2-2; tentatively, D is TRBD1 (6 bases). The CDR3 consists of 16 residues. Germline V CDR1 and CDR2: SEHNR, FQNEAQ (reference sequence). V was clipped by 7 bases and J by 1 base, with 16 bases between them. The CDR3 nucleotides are TGTGCCAGCACCAGAGGGGACACTTTGAACACCGGGGAGCTGTTTTTT. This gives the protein CASTRGDTLNTGELFF.

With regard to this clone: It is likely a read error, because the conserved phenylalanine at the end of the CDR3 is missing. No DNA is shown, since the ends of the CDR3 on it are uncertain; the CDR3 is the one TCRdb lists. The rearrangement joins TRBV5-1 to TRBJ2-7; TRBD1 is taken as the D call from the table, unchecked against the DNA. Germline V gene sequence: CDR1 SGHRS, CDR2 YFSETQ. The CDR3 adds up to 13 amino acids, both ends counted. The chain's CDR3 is CASSLASARTGLL.

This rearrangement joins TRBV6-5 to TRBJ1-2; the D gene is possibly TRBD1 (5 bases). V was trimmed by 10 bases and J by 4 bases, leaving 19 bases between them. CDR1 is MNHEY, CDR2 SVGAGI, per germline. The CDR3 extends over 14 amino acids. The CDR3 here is CATWSPARGYGYTF. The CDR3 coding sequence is TGTGCCACCTGGTCTCCCGCGAGGGGCTATGGCTACACCTTC.

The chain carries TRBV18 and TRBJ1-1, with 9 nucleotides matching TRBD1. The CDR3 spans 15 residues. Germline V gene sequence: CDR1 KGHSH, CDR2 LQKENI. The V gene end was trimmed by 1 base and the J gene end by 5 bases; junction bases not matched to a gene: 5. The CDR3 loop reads CASSPRQGDATEAFF. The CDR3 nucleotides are TGTGCCAGCTCACCACGACAGGGGGACGCTACTGAAGCTTTCTTT.